What follows is one T cell receptor beta chain and its context. This clone's antigen is unknown. Base qualities are not provided; no much larger clone lies one nucleotide away. This sample stems from a study of blood T cell repertoires in COVID-19 (TCRdb year 2020). Concerning the study at large: Samples from collaborators originated in the United States, Italy and Spain and spanned both the acute and convalescent phases of COVID-19. The prospective study material was composed of cDNA or gDNA derived from T cells, B-cell-depleted T cells, or PBMCs. Subjects who had been exposed to COVID-19, were actively infected with it, or had recovered from it provided the deeply sampled blood TCRbeta repertoires that made up the dataset. The repertoires were released in a freely available public database intended as a resource for research on the immune response to SARS-CoV-2. The samples were drawn from the first 160 participants of the ongoing ImmuneRACE study and from 950 to 1,500 subjects provided by 6 global collaborators. The sample metadata nearly always contained a de-identified subject ID, COVID-19 status, age in years and sex. Where HLA class I and class II types were available, the types were taken from metadata supplied by the sample provider, not from assay-based typing. Paper-wide results and their limitations: How much clinical and demographic metadata was included differed by source and by participant, and the metadata was provided uncurated.

TCRbeta CDR3 regions were amplified from genomic DNA by means of the immunoSEQ Assay, a bias-controlled multiplex PCR. From the authors' description of their analysis: The number of nucleated cells in each sample was estimated from the amplification of reference gene primers within the assay. To quantify the absolute abundance of each unique TCRbeta CDR3 rearrangement, sequence reads were collapsed and filtered. For each sample, productive Simpson clonality was calculated by taking the square root of Simpson's diversity index across productive rearrangements. Here the immuneACCESS table is served through TCRdb, limited to in-frame sequences with V and J called. Missing clones are a known gap in these copies; in checked studies unresolved V genes cover under half, and the rest lacks a known reason. Clone size and the V and J calls come from that table; the DNA yielded D and trimming. A total of around 140,000 clones appear in this sample, approximately 87% of them only once. The biggest ten clones account for 11% of the sample.

Enrolling through a virtual design, the prospective study's participants ranged in age from roughly 18 to 89 years and lived across roughly 23 United States geographic areas. Cohort assignment in the prospective study relied on participant-reported clinical history from a screening survey and a study questionnaire. For ImmuneRACE Cohort 3, a participant was defined as recovered based on two consecutive negative NP/OP PCR tests, clearance by a healthcare professional, or resolution of symptoms. In the prospective study, mobile phlebotomists collected whole blood, serum and a nasopharyngeal or oropharyngeal swab from each participant. Participants in the prospective study had the option to provide additional blood draws and questionnaires over an approximately 2-month period. Prospective study blood samples were shipped either frozen or at room temperature before DNA extraction. Sequencing was done on a sample of PBMCs or T cells enriched from blood (not recorded which). This TCR was sampled from a man between 60 and 75 years old who had recovered from COVID-19.

The base sequence is TGTGCCAGCATCCCTGGGAGGCGGGTGGTAGCAGATACGCAGTATTTT. This is translated as CASIPGRRVVADTQYF. The chain is made from TRBV28 and TRBJ2-3, and TRBD2 may be the D gene, going by 6 matching bases. In the germline V gene, CDR1 corresponds to MDHEN and CDR2 to SYDVKM. V is reduced by 7 bases and J by 4 bases, leaving a spacing of 21 bases between them. From the cysteine up to the phenylalanine, the CDR3 has a length of 16 residues. The only DNA kept is the CDR3, 48 bases in frame from the first base.